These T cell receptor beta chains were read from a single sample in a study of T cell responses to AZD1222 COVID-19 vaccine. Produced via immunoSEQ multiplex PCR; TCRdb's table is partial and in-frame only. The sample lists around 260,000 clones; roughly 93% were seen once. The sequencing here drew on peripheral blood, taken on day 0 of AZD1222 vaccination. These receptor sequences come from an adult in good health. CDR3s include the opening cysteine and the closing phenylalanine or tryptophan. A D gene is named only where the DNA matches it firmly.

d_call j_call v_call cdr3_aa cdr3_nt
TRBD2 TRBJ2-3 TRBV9 CASSARLAGGVDTQYF TGTGCCAGCAGCGCCCGACTAGCGGGAGGGGTGGATACGCAGTATTTT
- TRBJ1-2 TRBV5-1 CASSFGQTNYGYTF TGCGCCAGCAGCTTCGGACAGACTAACTATGGCTACACCTTC
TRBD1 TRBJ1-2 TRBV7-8 CASSGVGTEDNYGYTF TGTGCCAGCAGCGGAGTGGGGACAGAAGATAACTATGGCTACACCTTC
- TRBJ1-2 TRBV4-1 CASSQDSVAGRNYGYTF TGCGCCAGCAGCCAAGATAGCGTTGCGGGCCGAAACTATGGCTACACCTTC
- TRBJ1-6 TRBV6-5 CASSYSSGESPLHF TGTGCCAGCAGTTACAGCTCAGGAGAATCACCCCTCCACTTT
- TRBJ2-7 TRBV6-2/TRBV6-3 CASSLLGAYEQYF TGTGCCAGCAGCTTACTTGGGGCCTACGAGCAGTACTTC
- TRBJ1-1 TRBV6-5 CASSRGTDTEAFF TGTGCCAGCAGTCGAGGGACCGACACTGAAGCTTTCTTT
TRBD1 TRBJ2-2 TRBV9 CASSPRTGFDTGELFF TGTGCCAGCAGCCCCCGGACAGGGTTCGACACCGGGGAGCTGTTTTTT
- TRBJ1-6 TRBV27 CASSSMESYNSPLHF TGTGCCAGCAGCTCGATGGAATCCTATAATTCACCCCTCCACTTT
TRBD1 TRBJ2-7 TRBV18 CASSRDRTDEQYF TGTGCCAGCTCACGGGACAGGACCGACGAGCAGTACTTC
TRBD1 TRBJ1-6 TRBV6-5 CASTSGQGVSPLHF TGTGCCAGCACCTCGGGACAGGGGGTTTCACCCCTCCACTTT
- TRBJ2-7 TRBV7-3 CASSLGQGRYEQYF TGTGCCAGCAGCTTAGGCCAGGGGCGCTACGAGCAGTACTTC
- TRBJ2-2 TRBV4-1 CASSQGRRNTGELFF TGCGCCAGCAGCCAAGGGCGGAGGAACACCGGGGAGCTGTTTTTT
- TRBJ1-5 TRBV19 CASSIGGIRQPQHF TGTGCCAGTAGTATAGGAGGGATACGTCAGCCCCAGCATTTT
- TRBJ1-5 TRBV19 CASSIKGNQPQHF TGTGCCAGTAGTATAAAGGGGAATCAGCCCCAGCATTTT
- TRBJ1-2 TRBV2 CASSTDIGWSGYTF TGTGCCAGCAGTACGGACATCGGGTGGAGCGGCTACACCTTC
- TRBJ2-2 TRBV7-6 CASSLGGDPPGELFF TGTGCCAGCAGCTTAGGGGGGGACCCTCCGGGGGAGCTGTTTTTT
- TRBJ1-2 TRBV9 CASSVAMATNYGYTF TGTGCCAGCAGCGTAGCAATGGCGACAAACTATGGCTACACCTTC